This T cell receptor (beta chain) was obtained from a study of shared clonotypes between healthy human individuals. The repertoire was sequenced with immunoSEQ multiplex PCR; TCRdb's copy has only in-frame clones and lacks some. Here the sample spans 2 million to 2.5 million clones, over 90% being singletons. As for this clone: Other DNA sequences in the same sample also yield this CDR3.

The CDR3 runs to 13 residues. Germline V CDR1 and CDR2: GTSNPN, SVGIG (reference sequence). V lost 3 bases and J 1 base, leaving 10 bases between the germline ends. The sequence derives from a man aged 18 to 29 in good health. Some clones in this sample may be carry-over from other donors' samples. The sample taken for sequencing was naive CD4+ T cells from PBMCs. As for subset: CD45RA+ positively selected. This sequence joins TRBV30 and TRBJ2-7; D may be TRBD1 (6 bases). CDR3 coding DNA: TGTGCCTGGAGCGGCGACAGGTCCTACGAGCAGTACTTC. It codes for CAWSGDRSYEQYF. The complete variable domain, with remaining parts taken from reference TRBV30 and TRBJ2-7, reads SQTIHQWPATLVQPVGSPLSLECTVEGTSNPNLYWYRQAAGRGLQLLFYSVGIGQISSEVPQNLSASRPQDRQFILSSKKLLLSDSGFYLCAWSGDRSYEQYFGPGTRLTVT.